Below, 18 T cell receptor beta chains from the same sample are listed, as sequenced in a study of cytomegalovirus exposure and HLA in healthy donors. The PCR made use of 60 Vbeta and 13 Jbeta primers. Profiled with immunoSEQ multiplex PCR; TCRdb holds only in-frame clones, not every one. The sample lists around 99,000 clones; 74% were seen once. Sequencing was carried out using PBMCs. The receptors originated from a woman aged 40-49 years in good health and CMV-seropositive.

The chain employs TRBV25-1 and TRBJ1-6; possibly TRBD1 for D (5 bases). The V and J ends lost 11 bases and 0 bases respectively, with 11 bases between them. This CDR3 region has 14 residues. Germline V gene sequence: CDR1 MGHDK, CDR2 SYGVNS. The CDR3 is CAAGGTSYNSPLHF. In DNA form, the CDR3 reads TGTGCCGCAGGAGGGACCTCCTATAATTCACCCCTCCACTTT.

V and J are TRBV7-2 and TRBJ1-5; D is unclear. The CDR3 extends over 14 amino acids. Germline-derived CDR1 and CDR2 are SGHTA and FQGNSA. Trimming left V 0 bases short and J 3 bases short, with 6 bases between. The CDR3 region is CASSLAFSNQPQHF. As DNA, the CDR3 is TGTGCCAGCAGCTTAGCTTTCTCCAATCAGCCCCAGCATTTT. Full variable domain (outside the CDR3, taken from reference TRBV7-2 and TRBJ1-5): GAGVSQSPSNKVTEKGKDVELRCDPISGHTALYWYRQSLGQGLEFLIYFQGNSAPDKSGLPSDRFSAERTGGSVSTLTIQRTQQEDSAVYLCASSLAFSNQPQHFGDGTRLSIL.

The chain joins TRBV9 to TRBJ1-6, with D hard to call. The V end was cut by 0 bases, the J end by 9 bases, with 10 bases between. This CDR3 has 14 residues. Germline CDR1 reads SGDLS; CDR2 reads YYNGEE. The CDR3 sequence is CASSVAGTTSPLHF. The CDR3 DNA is TGTGCCAGCAGCGTAGCAGGAACAACTTCACCCCTCCACTTT.

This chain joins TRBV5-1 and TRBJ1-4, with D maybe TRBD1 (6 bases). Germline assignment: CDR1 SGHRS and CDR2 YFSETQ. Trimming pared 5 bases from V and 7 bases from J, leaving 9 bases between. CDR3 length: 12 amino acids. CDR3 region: CASRQGPEKLFF. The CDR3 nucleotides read TGCGCCAGCAGACAGGGTCCTGAAAAACTGTTTTTT.

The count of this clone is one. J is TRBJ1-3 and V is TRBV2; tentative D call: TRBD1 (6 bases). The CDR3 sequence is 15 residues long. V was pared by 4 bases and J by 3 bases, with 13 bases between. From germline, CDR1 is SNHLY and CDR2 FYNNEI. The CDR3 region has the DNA TGTGCCAGCAGTGTAGGCCAGGGGCTTGGAAACACCATATATTTT. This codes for CASSVGQGLGNTIYF. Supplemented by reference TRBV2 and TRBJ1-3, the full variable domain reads EPEVTQTPSHQVTQMGQEVILRCVPISNHLYFYWYRQILGQKVEFLVSFYNNEISEKSEIFDDQFSVERPDGSNFTLKIRSTKLEDSAMYFCASSVGQGLGNTIYFGEGSWLTVV.

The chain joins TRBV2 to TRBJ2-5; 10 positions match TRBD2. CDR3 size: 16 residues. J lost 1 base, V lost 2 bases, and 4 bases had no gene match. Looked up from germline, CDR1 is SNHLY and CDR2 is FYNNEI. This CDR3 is CASSERASGGQETQYF. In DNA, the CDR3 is TGTGCCAGCAGTGAACGAGCTAGCGGGGGCCAAGAGACCCAGTACTTC.

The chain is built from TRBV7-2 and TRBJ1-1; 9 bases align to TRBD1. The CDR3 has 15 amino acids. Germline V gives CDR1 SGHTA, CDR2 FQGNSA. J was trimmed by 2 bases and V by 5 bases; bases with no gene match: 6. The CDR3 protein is CASSGGTGRNTEAFF. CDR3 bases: TGTGCCAGCAGCGGGGGGACAGGGAGAAACACTGAAGCTTTCTTT.

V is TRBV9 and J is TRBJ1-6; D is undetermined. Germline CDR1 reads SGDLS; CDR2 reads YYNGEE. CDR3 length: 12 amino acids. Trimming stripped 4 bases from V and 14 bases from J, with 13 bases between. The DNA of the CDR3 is TGTGCCAGCAGCTCACCTCAGCGGGCCCTCCACTTT. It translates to CASSSPQRALHF.

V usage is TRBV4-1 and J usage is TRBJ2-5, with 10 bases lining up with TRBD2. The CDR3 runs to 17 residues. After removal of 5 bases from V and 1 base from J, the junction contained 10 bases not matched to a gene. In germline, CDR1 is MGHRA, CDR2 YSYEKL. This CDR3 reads CASSSSPLAGVQETQYF. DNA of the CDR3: TGCGCCAGCAGCTCCTCCCCCCTAGCGGGGGTCCAAGAGACCCAGTACTTC.

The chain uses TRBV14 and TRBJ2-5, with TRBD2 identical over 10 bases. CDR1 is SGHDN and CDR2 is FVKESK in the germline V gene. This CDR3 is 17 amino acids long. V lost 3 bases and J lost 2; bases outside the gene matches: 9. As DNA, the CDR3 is TGTGCCAGCAGCCATTTCCGCTTAGCGGGGGGACAAGAGACCCAGTACTTC. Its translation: CASSHFRLAGGQETQYF.

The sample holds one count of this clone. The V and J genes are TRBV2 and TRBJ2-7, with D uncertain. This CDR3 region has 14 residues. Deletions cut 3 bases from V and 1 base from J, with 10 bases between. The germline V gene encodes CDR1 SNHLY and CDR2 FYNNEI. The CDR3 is CASSDRSSSYEQYF. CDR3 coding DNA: TGTGCCAGCAGTGACCGTTCCAGTTCCTACGAGCAGTACTTC.

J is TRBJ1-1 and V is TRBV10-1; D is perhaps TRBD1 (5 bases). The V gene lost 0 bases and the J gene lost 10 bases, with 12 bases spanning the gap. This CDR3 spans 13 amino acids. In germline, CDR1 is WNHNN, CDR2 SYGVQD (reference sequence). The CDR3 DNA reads TGCGCCAGCAGTGAGTCGGGGCTCCTAGGAGCTTTCTTT. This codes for CASSESGLLGAFF.

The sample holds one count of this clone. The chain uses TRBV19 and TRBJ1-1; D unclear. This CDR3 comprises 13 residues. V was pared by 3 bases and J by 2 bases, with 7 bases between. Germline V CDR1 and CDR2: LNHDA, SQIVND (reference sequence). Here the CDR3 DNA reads TGTGCCAGTAGTATCTCCCTAAACACTGAAGCTTTCTTT. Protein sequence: CASSISLNTEAFF.

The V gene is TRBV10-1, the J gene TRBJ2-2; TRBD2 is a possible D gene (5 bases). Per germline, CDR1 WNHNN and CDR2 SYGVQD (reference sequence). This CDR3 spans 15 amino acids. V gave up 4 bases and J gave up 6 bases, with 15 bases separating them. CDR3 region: CASSVNGNQAGELFF. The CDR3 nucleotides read TGCGCCAGCAGTGTAAACGGGAATCAAGCCGGGGAGCTGTTTTTT.

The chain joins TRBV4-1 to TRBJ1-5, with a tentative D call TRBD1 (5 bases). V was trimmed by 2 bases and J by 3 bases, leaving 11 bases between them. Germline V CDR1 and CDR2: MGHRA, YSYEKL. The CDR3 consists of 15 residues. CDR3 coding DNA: TGCGCCAGCAGCCAACAACAGGAGATCAATCAGCCCCAGCATTTT. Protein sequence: CASSQQQEINQPQHF.

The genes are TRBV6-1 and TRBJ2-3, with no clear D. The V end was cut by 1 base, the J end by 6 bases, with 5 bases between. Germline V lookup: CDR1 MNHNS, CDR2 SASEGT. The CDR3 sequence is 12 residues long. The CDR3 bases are TGTGCCAGCAGTGAAGAGCGCGATACGCAGTATTTT. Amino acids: CASSEERDTQYF.

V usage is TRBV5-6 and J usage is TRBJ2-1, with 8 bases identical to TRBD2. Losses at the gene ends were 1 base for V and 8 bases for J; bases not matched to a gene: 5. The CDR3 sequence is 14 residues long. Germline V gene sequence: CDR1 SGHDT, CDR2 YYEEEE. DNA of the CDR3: TGTGCCAGCAGCTTGTTATCCGGGGGGGATGAGCAGTTCTTC. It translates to CASSLLSGGDEQFF.

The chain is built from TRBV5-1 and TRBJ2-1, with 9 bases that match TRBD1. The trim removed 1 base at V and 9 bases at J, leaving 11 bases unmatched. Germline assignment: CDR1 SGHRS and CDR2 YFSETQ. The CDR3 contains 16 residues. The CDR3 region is CASSLLMGQGTREQFF. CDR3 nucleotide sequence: TGCGCCAGCAGCTTGTTGATGGGACAGGGTACGCGTGAGCAGTTCTTC.